The source of this T cell receptor (beta chain) is a study of identical twins. Study findings and constraints: Within twin pairs, the out-of-frame alpha sequences they shared showed excess low generation probability. Whereas memory repertoires showed no such difference, abundant cord blood beta clonotypes carried fewer insertions.

This clonotype has only a few counts. Its matching antigen is unknown. Trimming left V 10 bases short and J 0 bases short, with 16 bases between. CDR1 LNHDA and CDR2 SQIVND come from the germline V gene (reference sequence). The CDR3 is 15 residues long. Using its own MiXCR run on the 5' RACE reads, TCRdb lists one record per CDR3 protein. The table lists roughly 250,000 distinct CDR3 sequences, about 7.3% of them singletons. The data were also submitted as part of a second study, on yellow fever vaccine responses in identical twins.

Sequencing was done on a sample of memory (CD45RO+) T cells sorted from blood. The sequence came from a woman between 18 and 29 years old in good health. This sequence joins TRBV19 and TRBJ2-1; D is perhaps TRBD2 (6 bases). The CDR3 here is CATQTRDFSYNEQFF. In DNA, the CDR3 is TGTGCCACCCAAACCCGGGACTTCTCCTACAATGAGCAGTTCTTC.